The rows below give T cell receptor beta chains drawn from one sample of a study of T cell responses to AZD1222 COVID-19 vaccine. The data were produced by immunoSEQ multiplex PCR, yet TCRdb's version contains in-frame clones alone and is incomplete. The sample lists fewer than 200,000 clones; 70% to 90% were seen once. Sequenced material: peripheral blood, taken 28 days after the second AZD1222 dose. These TCRs come from an adult who received the AZD1222 COVID-19 vaccine. Each CDR3 is given without its conserved first and last residue.

V,J,length,CDR3
TRBV11-2,TRBJ1-1,10,ASSGNRARAF
TRBV7-9,TRBJ2-2,12,ASDPGGGTGELF
TRBV5-1,TRBJ1-1,12,ASSWTGGPTEAF
TRBV5-1,TRBJ2-1,14,ASSLLSGSSYNEQF
TRBV19,TRBJ1-5,12,ASSFGQSNQPQH
TRBV5-4,TRBJ1-1,11,ASSLVVNTEAF
TRBV7-6,TRBJ2-1,14,ASSPNQGRGYNEQF
TRBV10-3,TRBJ2-1,9,AIRWSNEQF
TRBV13,TRBJ2-7,13,ASSLGGIGGHEQY
TRBV2,TRBJ1-2,10,ASSGTVYGYT
TRBV6-2/TRBV6-3,TRBJ2-5,14,ASSFLTSGGKETQY
TRBV4-1,TRBJ2-5,11,ASSLGQLETQY
TRBV7-9,TRBJ1-1,11,ASRPAANTEAF
TRBV10-3,TRBJ1-5,12,AINDFGSNQPQH
TRBV11-3,TRBJ2-7,11,ASSWGQFYEQY
TRBV12-3/TRBV12-4,TRBJ1-5,11,ASSLTGPQPQH
TRBV14,TRBJ2-1,14,ASSQDSGGSYNEQF
TRBV6-5,TRBJ1-2,14,ASSYLGRGQGYGYT
TRBV13,TRBJ1-2,13,ASSLGTGNNYGYT
TRBV5-1,TRBJ2-3,12,ASSKQGEGDTQY
TRBV14,TRBJ2-3,15,ASSQERRDYSTDTQY
TRBV10-3,TRBJ1-2,11,AISGDSNYGYT
TRBV6-2/TRBV6-3,TRBJ1-2,12,ASSLGASNYGYT
TRBV6-5,TRBJ1-5,13,ASKGTAYSNQPQH
TRBV23-1,TRBJ1-6,14,ASSPGQGIYNSPLH
TRBV2,TRBJ2-1,13,ASSEAAGGYNEQF
TRBV19,TRBJ1-1,12,ASSFRGMNTEAF
TRBV12-3/TRBV12-4,TRBJ1-2,9,ASSPGSGYT
TRBV18,TRBJ2-7,14,ASSPQVTTSSYEQY
TRBV9,TRBJ2-5,13,ASSSFGGSQETQY
TRBV27,TRBJ2-3,10,ASSPPGTQQY
TRBV10-3,TRBJ1-6,13,AIRGQSLNNSPLH
TRBV19,TRBJ1-5,18,ASSPRAEGLLLSSNQPQH
TRBV4-1,TRBJ2-3,12,ASSQPTSTDTQY
TRBV5-1,TRBJ1-2,11,ASSTTGTYGYT
TRBV7-2,TRBJ2-5,12,ASSIDRYQETQY
TRBV7-9,TRBJ2-7,11,ASSFISSYEQY